This is a list of T cell receptor beta chains from one sample in a study of T cells in Graves' hyperthyroidism and ophthalmopathy. TCRdb fed the multiplex PCR reads into MiXCR, producing one record per CDR3 protein. This table has roughly 720,000 distinct CDR3 sequences, around 16% appearing once. The sample was blood. The receptors shown here come from a man over 45 with Graves' hyperthyroidism. Each CDR3 is given with its conserved first and last residue. The D gene is left open where the match is weak. Some rows mark clone size as missing; the rest say once, few, many or name a class of expanded clone.

>many|TRBJ1-1|TRBV28|-
TGTGCCAGCGGATTGGGCAGGGGTGCCACTGAAGCTTTCTTT
CASGLGRGATEAFF
>many|TRBJ1-1|TRBV2|-
TGTGCCAGCAGTGAATTGACAACTCAATCGAACACTGAAGCTTTCTTT
CASSELTTQSNTEAFF
>-|TRBJ2-1|TRBV28|TRBD2
TGTGCCAGTAGAGGAGCGGGAGAGGGTCCCAATGAGCAGTTCTTC
CASRGAGEGPNEQFF
>-|TRBJ2-3|TRBV29-1|TRBD2
TGCAGCGTTGACATCGGGACTAGCGGGGGCTCCACAGATACGCAGTATTTT
CSVDIGTSGGSTDTQYF
>few|TRBJ2-7|TRBV28|-
TGTGCCAGCCCCGTCTACGAGCAGTACTTC
CASPVYEQYF
>many|TRBJ2-7|TRBV3-1|-
TGTGCCAGCAGCCAATCATACCAGGGGTACGAGCAGTACTTC
CASSQSYQGYEQYF
>many|TRBJ1-1|TRBV30|TRBD1
TGTGCCTGGAGGGGGACAGGGGCCACTGAAGCTTTCTTT
CAWRGTGATEAFF
>many|TRBJ1-3|TRBV10-3|TRBD1
TGTGCCGTCTTGACCGGGACAGGGGGAGTCTCTGGAAACACCATATATTTT
CAVLTGTGGVSGNTIYF
>many|TRBJ1-1|TRBV20-1|TRBD1
TGCAGTGCTAGCCCGAGGACAGGGTTTGACACTGAAGCTTTCTTT
CSASPRTGFDTEAFF
>many|TRBJ1-2|TRBV12-3/TRBV12-4|TRBD1
TGTGCCAGCAGGGACGGGGGGGGACAGGGCGTTTATGGCTACACCTTC
CASRDGGGQGVYGYTF
>-|TRBJ2-7|TRBV12-3/TRBV12-4|-
TGTGCCAGCAGTTTCCTTCGGAGCGAGCAGTACTTC
CASSFLRSEQYF
>few|TRBJ2-7|TRBV28|-
TGTGCCAGCAGTTTAGTAGTCACGGCCTCCTACGAGCAGTACTTC
CASSLVVTASYEQYF
>few|TRBJ2-7|TRBV30|TRBD2
TGTGCCTGGACAATGGCGGGGGGGTCCCTCGAGCAGTACTTC
CAWTMAGGSLEQYF
>-|TRBJ2-1|TRBV28|TRBD2
TGTGCCAGCAGTCCTAGCGGGAGGTATAATGAGCAGTTCTTC
CASSPSGRYNEQFF
>many|TRBJ1-1|TRBV3-1|-
TGTGCCAGCAGCCAAGATCGAAGCACTGAAGCTTTCTTT
CASSQDRSTEAFF
>few|TRBJ2-1|TRBV18|-
TGTGCCAGCTCACCAAAAGGGACAAAAAGGGGAAACAATGAGCAGTTCTTC
CASSPKGTKRGNNEQFF
>few|TRBJ2-7|TRBV20-1|-
TGCAGTGCTAGAGGGGGGGGGGCCCCCTCCTACGAGCAGTACTTC
CSARGGGAPSYEQYF
>-|TRBJ2-7|TRBV14|TRBD2
TGTGCCAGCAGCCAAGCTGGACTAGCACTCGAGCAGTACTTC
CASSQAGLALEQYF
>many|TRBJ1-5|TRBV6-5|TRBD1
TGTGCCAGCAGTTACTCCCCGGACAGGGGAAATCAGCCCCAGCATTTT
CASSYSPDRGNQPQHF
>-|TRBJ1-2|TRBV7-9|-
TGTGCCAGCAGCTTAGTCGGACAATCTGGCTACACCTTC
CASSLVGQSGYTF
>many|TRBJ1-1|TRBV6-1|TRBD1
TGTGCCAGCAGTGGAGGGGGGACAGGCCAACTTGAAGCTTTCTTT
CASSGGGTGQLEAFF
>many|TRBJ2-7|TRBV28|TRBD2
TGTGCCAGCAGCCAAAGCGGGAGTGTCAATTACGAGCAGTACTTC
CASSQSGSVNYEQYF
>many|TRBJ2-7|TRBV11-2|TRBD2
TGTGCCAGCAGCTTAACGGCCAGCGGGAGCGACGAGCAGTACTTC
CASSLTASGSDEQYF
>-|TRBJ2-3|TRBV19|-
TGTGCCAGTAGTATCGCGGGTACAGATTCCGCAGATACGCAGTATTTT
CASSIAGTDSADTQYF
>many|TRBJ2-1|TRBV6-1|-
TGTGCCAGCAGTTTCGGTCTAGATTGGTCTCCTGAGCAGTTCTTC
CASSFGLDWSPEQFF
>many|TRBJ2-5|TRBV28|-
TGTGCCAGCAGCACAACCGGGGATGGAGAGACCCAGTACTTC
CASSTTGDGETQYF
>-|TRBJ2-3|TRBV2|TRBD2
TGTGCATCCAGCAAGCAAGCGGGGGGTGGCACAGATACGCAGTATTTT
CASSKQAGGGTDTQYF
>-|TRBJ1-1|TRBV6-1|TRBD1
TGTGCCAGCACCTCCTGGGACAGGGGCGCTGAAGCTTTCTTT
CASTSWDRGAEAFF
>-|TRBJ2-1|TRBV5-1|-
TGCGCCAGCAGCTTGGATGTCTACAATGAGCAGTTCTTC
CASSLDVYNEQFF
>-|TRBJ1-2|TRBV5-6|TRBD1
TGTGCCAGCAGCTTAACCGGGACAGGGGTTAACTATGGCTACACCTTC
CASSLTGTGVNYGYTF
>-|TRBJ1-2|TRBV12-3/TRBV12-4|-
TGTGCCAGCAGTATTACAGGGCGGGCGGTCTATGGCTACACCTTC
CASSITGRAVYGYTF
>few|TRBJ2-3|TRBV10-2|TRBD2
TGCGCCAGCAATGAAATAGCGGGAGGGACAGATACGCAGTATTTT
CASNEIAGGTDTQYF
>few|TRBJ2-7|TRBV27|-
TGTGCCAGCAGTTTGATCGGGCGAACGGACTACGAGCAGTACTTC
CASSLIGRTDYEQYF
>few|TRBJ1-6|TRBV6-1|-
TGTGCCAGCATTGAGGGGAACAATTCACCCCTCCACTTT
CASIEGNNSPLHF
>few|TRBJ1-2|TRBV5-1|-
TGCGCCAGCAGCTTGCCGGCTAGAGATGGCTACACCTTC
CASSLPARDGYTF
>few|TRBJ2-2|TRBV20-1|TRBD2
TGCAGTGCTCCTCTAGCGGGATCGAACACCGGGGAGCTGTTTTTT
CSAPLAGSNTGELFF
>many|TRBJ2-1|TRBV7-2|-
TGTGCCAGCAGCCTTTTCGGGGAGAATGAGCAGTTCTTC
CASSLFGENEQFF
>many|TRBJ2-5|TRBV29-1|TRBD2
TGCAGCGTTGATGGCCTAGCGGGAATGTCGGCAGAGACCCAGTACTTC
CSVDGLAGMSAETQYF